The 29 T cell receptor beta chains reported below all come from one sample, sequenced in a study of blood T cell repertoires in COVID-19. Sequencing was performed with immunoSEQ multiplex PCR; in TCRdb, only in-frame clones are kept and a portion is missing. This table has 470,000 or so clones, about 90% appearing once. Sequenced input: PBMCs or T cells enriched from blood (not recorded which). These TCRs come from a woman in her late teens or twenties with acute COVID-19.

V and J are TRBV2 and TRBJ2-1; tentative D call: TRBD2 (6 bases). The CDR3 runs 12 residues. V was shortened by 5 bases and J by 7 bases, with 9 bases between the two germline ends. Germline V gene lookup returns CDR1 SNHLY and CDR2 FYNNEI. CDR3 DNA sequence: TGTGCCAGCAGTTCACTAGCTAATGAGCAGTTCTTC. The encoded protein is CASSSLANEQFF.

This chain connects TRBV7-2 to TRBJ2-5, with D possibly matching TRBD2 (5 bases). The germline V and J ends were trimmed by 2 bases and 1 base, with 11 bases remaining between them. Looked up from germline, CDR1 is SGHTA and CDR2 is FQGNSA. The CDR3 runs 15 residues. The CDR3 region is CASSLIREPQETQYF. The DNA for the CDR3 is TGTGCCAGCAGCTTAATCCGGGAACCCCAAGAGACCCAGTACTTC.

The J gene is TRBJ2-1, the V gene TRBV6-5; tentative D call: TRBD1 (5 bases). There are 11 residues in the CDR3. V lost 5 bases, J lost 9 bases, and 8 bases lay in between. The germline CDR1 and CDR2 sequences are MNHEY and SVGAGI. The CDR3 region is CASSKRGEQFF. The CDR3 DNA is TGTGCCAGCAGTAAAAGGGGTGAGCAGTTCTTC.

As to this clone: Other DNA sequences within the sample encode an identical CDR3. V is TRBV5-1 and J is TRBJ1-1; D unclear. In germline, CDR1 is SGHRS, CDR2 YFSETQ. The CDR3 covers 14 residues. With 0 bases removed from V and 0 bases from J, the gap between germline ends came to 6 bases. DNA for the CDR3: TGCGCCAGCAGCTTGGACAGAATGAACACTGAAGCTTTCTTT. It yields the protein CASSLDRMNTEAFF.

The J gene is TRBJ1-6, the V gene TRBV14; D is undetermined. V lost 0 bases, J lost 16 bases, and 7 bases lay in between. From germline, CDR1 is SGHDN and CDR2 FVKESK. The CDR3 is 11 residues long. The CDR3 protein is CASSQEGWLHF. In DNA form, the CDR3 reads TGTGCCAGCAGCCAAGAGGGCTGGCTCCACTTT.

This sequence joins TRBV19 and TRBJ1-2; 8 nucleotides line up with TRBD1. The CDR3 is made up of 16 amino acids. Germline V gene sequence: CDR1 LNHDA, CDR2 SQIVND (reference sequence). The trim removed 4 bases at V and 1 base at J, leaving 8 bases unmatched. CDR3 amino acids: CASSTRQGTGNYGYTF. CDR3 DNA: TGTGCCAGTAGTACCCGACAGGGGACGGGTAACTATGGCTACACCTTC.

V usage is TRBV11-2 and J usage is TRBJ2-7; the D is unclear. There are 15 residues in the CDR3. CDR1 is SGHAT and CDR2 is FQNNGV in the germline V gene. The ends were cut back, 0 bases at V and 1 base at J, with 10 bases in the middle. This CDR3 reads CASSLDRVSSYEQYF. DNA of the CDR3: TGTGCCAGCAGCTTAGATCGGGTGTCATCCTACGAGCAGTACTTC.

The CDR3 DNA reads as TGTGCCAGCAGCCTCGGGGGGCAGGGGATCAGAAAAAGAAACACCATATATTTT. Its protein product is CASSLGGQGIRKRNTIYF. V and J are TRBV7-9 and TRBJ1-3; weak D call: TRBD1 (6 bases). Germline V gene data show CDR1 as SEHNR and CDR2 as FQNEAQ (reference sequence). The ends were cut back, 5 bases at V and 5 bases at J, with 25 bases in the middle. The CDR3 contains 18 residues.

In its sample, this clone was seen once. This chain connects TRBV18 to TRBJ2-7; 7 bases are shared with TRBD1. The germline gives CDR1 KGHSH, CDR2 LQKENI. The CDR3 spans 14 residues. The junction had 11 bases not matched to a gene; V was cut back by 6 bases and J by 6 bases. The CDR3 spells CASSPGQAQLEQYF. The CDR3, as DNA: TGTGCCAGCTCCCCCGGACAGGCCCAGCTCGAGCAGTACTTC.

The chain joins TRBV5-5 to TRBJ1-4; the D is unclear. The CDR3 loop spans 14 amino acids. With 4 bases removed from V and 4 bases from J, the gap between germline ends came to 11 bases. Looked up from germline, CDR1 is SGHKS and CDR2 is YYEKEE (reference sequence). In nucleotides, the CDR3 is TGTGCCAGCAGCACCGACACGAATAATGAAAAACTGTTTTTT. Amino acid sequence: CASSTDTNNEKLFF.

This chain connects TRBV4-3 to TRBJ2-7; no firm D call. Germline V lookup: CDR1 LGHNA, CDR2 YSLEER. CDR3 length equals 14 residues. Trimming left V 1 base short and J 0 bases short, with 7 bases between. The CDR3 nucleotides are TGCGCCAGCAGCCAAGGGCACTACTCCTACGAGCAGTACTTC. Translation gives CASSQGHYSYEQYF.

The J gene is TRBJ2-1, the V gene TRBV9; 9 positions match TRBD1. V lost 0 bases to trimming and J lost 7 bases; unmatched junction nucleotides: 8. Germline loops: CDR1 SGDLS, CDR2 YYNGEE. The length of the CDR3 is 16 residues. CDR3 residues: CASSVADRGIYNEQFF. For the CDR3, the DNA is TGTGCCAGCAGCGTAGCGGACAGGGGTATTTATAATGAGCAGTTCTTC. Full variable domain (remainder filled in from reference TRBV9 and TRBJ2-1): DSGVTQTPKHLITATGQRVTLRCSPRSGDLSVYWYQQSLDQGLQFLIQYYNGEERAKGNILERFSAQQFPDLHSELNLSSLELGDSALYFCASSVADRGIYNEQFFGPGTRLTVL.

The DNA for the CDR3 is TGTGCCACACACGGGACAGGGAGGACTGAAGCTTTCTTT. It translates to CATHGTGRTEAFF. The gene calls are TRBV28 and TRBJ1-1; 9 bases fit TRBD1. CDR1 and CDR2 (germline): MDHEN, SYDVKM. The V and J ends lost 10 bases and 5 bases, in that order; junction bases with no gene match: 8. The CDR3 length is 13 residues.

The chain couples TRBV19 to TRBJ1-2; the D is unclear. This CDR3 is built from 13 residues. Trimming removed 3 bases from V and 3 bases from J, with 8 bases in between. Germline V gene lookup returns CDR1 LNHDA and CDR2 SQIVND (reference sequence). In DNA form, the CDR3 reads TGTGCCAGTAGTATTCAACAAGACTATGGCTACACCTTC. Protein product: CASSIQQDYGYTF.

The chain is built from TRBV5-1 and TRBJ2-2; 10 bases match TRBD1. This CDR3 comprises 16 residues. Germline V gene lookup returns CDR1 SGHRS and CDR2 YFSETQ. J gave up 0 bases and V 4 bases, and 3 bases lay outside the gene matches. This CDR3 reads CASSPGQGANTGELFF. CDR3 nucleotides: TGCGCCAGCAGCCCCGGACAGGGGGCGAACACCGGGGAGCTGTTTTTT.

V is TRBV5-8 and J is TRBJ2-1; D is perhaps TRBD2 (7 bases). The CDR3 has 19 residues. Germline V gene lookup returns CDR1 SGHTS and CDR2 YDEGEE. Trimming took off 0 bases at V and 10 bases at J, with 29 bases between the two ends. The CDR3: CASSLVGGLLVGGFWEQFF. The CDR3 bases are TGTGCCAGCAGCTTGGTAGGGGGACTATTGGTTGGAGGCTTCTGGGAGCAGTTCTTC.

V gene TRBV7-2 combines with J gene TRBJ1-5; 8 bases agree with TRBD1. Germline V lookup: CDR1 SGHTA, CDR2 FQGNSA. The CDR3 length is 17 residues. V gave up 5 bases and J gave up 1 base; unmatched junction bases: 10. CDR3 bases: TGTGCCAGCAGCCCCCCGGCAGGGGGCAAGAGCAATCAGCCCCAGCATTTT. This codes for CASSPPAGGKSNQPQHF.

The chain carries TRBV6-5 and TRBJ1-5; 7 bases are shared with TRBD1. V gave up 5 bases and J gave up 5 bases; unmatched junction bases: 3. The germline V gene has CDR1 MNHEY and CDR2 SVGAGI. The CDR3 is 13 residues long. This chain's CDR3 is CASSRTGDQPQHF. Written as DNA, the CDR3 is TGTGCCAGCAGTAGAACAGGGGATCAGCCCCAGCATTTT.

The V gene is TRBV28, the J gene TRBJ2-5; no reliable D call. CDR3 length: 14 amino acids. Looked up from germline, CDR1 is MDHEN and CDR2 is SYDVKM. V lost 3 bases and J lost 2, with 10 bases in between. CDR3 nucleotide sequence: TGTGCCAGCAGTTTTAGGAGTGGGCAAGAGACCCAGTACTTC. It codes for CASSFRSGQETQYF.

The rearrangement uses TRBV25-1 and TRBJ2-1; 10 bases agree with TRBD2. The CDR3 has 16 residues. The germline CDR1 and CDR2 sequences are MGHDK and SYGVNS. V shed 0 bases, J shed 4 bases, and the junction held 3 bases outside the gene matches. The CDR3 DNA reads TGTGCCAGCAGTGAATATTCTAGCGGGGGATACAATGAGCAGTTCTTC. Translated, it gives CASSEYSSGGYNEQFF. Full variable domain (rest looked up from reference TRBV25-1 and TRBJ2-1): EADIYQTPRYLVIGTGKKITLECSQTMGHDKMYWYQQDPGMELHLIHYSYGVNSTEKGDLSSESTVSRIRTEHFPLTLESARPSHTSQYLCASSEYSSGGYNEQFFGPGTRLTVL.

V and J are TRBV12-3 or TRBV12-4 and TRBJ2-5; D not resolved. This CDR3 spans 11 amino acids. With 5 bases removed from V and 3 bases from J, the gap between germline ends came to 4 bases. In DNA form, the CDR3 reads TGTGCCAGCAGTCCAAAAGAGACCCAGTACTTC. This sequence encodes CASSPKETQYF.

The chain carries TRBV21-1 and TRBJ1-4. TRBV21-1 is classified as a pseudogene. The CDR3 sequence is 19 residues long. The CDR3 sequence: CASSNRWGGPYPVPLKLFF. The DNA of the CDR3 is TGTGCCAGCAGCAACCGTTGGGGGGGTCCCTATCCGGTCCCTCTCAAACTGTTTTTT.

V gene TRBV29-1 combines with J gene TRBJ1-2, with 8 bases that match TRBD1. The CDR3 extends over 11 amino acids. CDR1 and CDR2 (germline): SQVTM, ANQGSEA. The V segment lost 6 bases and the J segment 7 bases; nucleotides outside the gene matches: 4. The DNA of the CDR3 is TGCAGCGTGGCGGACAGGGCTGGCTACACCTTC. This encodes CSVADRAGYTF.

The CDR3 loop reads CASSLGGLQGTNEKLFF. DNA for the CDR3: TGTGCCAGCAGCTTAGGAGGCTTACAGGGCACTAATGAAAAACTGTTTTTT. The genes are TRBV11-2 and TRBJ1-4; the D gene is possibly TRBD1 (6 bases). Germline CDR1 is SGHAT and CDR2 is FQNNGV. CDR3 size: 17 residues. V was clipped by 1 base and J by 2 bases, with 14 bases between them.

The genes are TRBV27 and TRBJ1-1; 8 bases agree with TRBD1. CDR1 is MNHEY and CDR2 is SMNVEV in the germline V gene (reference sequence). V trimming: 6 bases; J trimming: 4 bases; junction bases outside the gene matches: 10. This CDR3 region has 15 residues. The CDR3 loop is CASRINSGGTTEAFF. In DNA form, the CDR3 reads TGTGCCAGCAGGATAAACTCAGGGGGCACCACTGAAGCTTTCTTT.

In nucleotides, the CDR3 is TGTGCCAGCAGGGGGACAGGGCCCACAGATACGCAGTATTTT. It is translated as CASRGTGPTDTQYF. The rearrangement links TRBV6-5 to TRBJ2-3; 9 bases map to TRBD1. The ends lost 6 bases at V and 2 bases at J; junction bases unmatched: 3. Germline assignment: CDR1 MNHEY and CDR2 SVGAGI. The CDR3 totals 14 residues.

This clone has only a few counts. The genes are TRBV7-2 and TRBJ2-7, with 7 bases identical to TRBD1. Looked up from germline, CDR1 is SGHTA and CDR2 is FQGNSA. V dropped 5 bases and J dropped 2; count of bases not matched to a gene: 6. CDR3 size: 14 residues. The CDR3 region is CASSPPGTAYEQYF. CDR3 coding DNA: TGTGCCAGCAGCCCGCCCGGGACAGCCTACGAGCAGTACTTC.

The chain links TRBV6-5 to TRBJ2-5; the D is unclear. V gave up 2 bases and J gave up 2 bases, with 12 bases separating them. The CDR3 is 15 amino acids. Germline lookup yields CDR1 MNHEY and CDR2 SVGAGI. The CDR3 DNA follows: TGTGCCAGCAGTTACGCCTCTCTAGGTCAAGAGACCCAGTACTTC. Protein sequence: CASSYASLGQETQYF.

The rearrangement uses TRBV29-1 and TRBJ1-6, with D maybe TRBD1 (6 bases). V was shortened by 8 bases and J by 9 bases, with 17 bases between the two germline ends. The CDR3 runs to 13 residues. Germline V CDR1 and CDR2: SQVTM, ANQGSEA. CDR3 sequence reads: CSTYEGEGSPLHF. CDR3 sequence (DNA): TGCAGCACCTATGAGGGGGAAGGTTCACCCCTCCACTTT.